Sequencing of this T cell receptor (beta chain) was carried out in a study of PD-1 blockade in classical Hodgkin lymphoma. General study findings and limits: For complete responders, baseline diversity was comparable to that of newly diagnosed patients. While CD8+ TCR diversity did not rise significantly by C4D1, CD4+ TCR diversity did. Baseline TCR diversity was reportedly lower in newly diagnosed patients than healthy donors.

The assay was immunoSEQ multiplex PCR, and TCRdb's table has in-frame clones only and misses some. The sample comprises about 64,000 clones, 85% to 95% of which are singletons, and 8% rests with the top ten. Deletions cut 4 bases from V and 6 bases from J, with 11 bases between. The CDR3 is 13 residues long. From germline, CDR1 is SGHDT and CDR2 YYEEEE. Time point denoted: cycle 4 day 1 (C4D1), after less than 7 weeks of nivolumab. Each patient experienced a relapse that followed autologous stem cell transplantation, and brentuximab vedotin exposure varied. With respect to this clone: What it binds is unknown.

The TCR originated in a human donor with classical Hodgkin lymphoma. This chain links TRBV5-6 with TRBJ1-5; D unresolved. The sequences come from peripheral blood mononuclear cells (PBMCs), collected before the fourth cycle of nivolumab. Written as DNA, the CDR3 is TGTGCCAGCAGCCTCGGGGTAACTCAGCCCCAGCATTTT. It yields the protein CASSLGVTQPQHF. Variable domain in full (rest from reference TRBV5-6 and TRBJ1-5): DAGVTQSPTHLIKTRGQQVTLRCSPKSGHDTVSWYQQALGQGPQFIFQYYEEEERQRGNFPDRFSGHQFPNYSSELNVNALLLGDSALYLCASSLGVTQPQHFGDGTRLSIL.